The 3 T cell receptor beta chains below come from one sample, sequenced in a study of cytomegalovirus exposure and HLA in healthy donors. This table comes from immunoSEQ multiplex PCR, and its TCRdb copy is limited to in-frame clones, with some not included. Among roughly 56,000 clones, nearly 90% were seen once, and the ten largest hold about 16%. The sample consisted of PBMCs. The receptors derive from a woman aged 18-29 years in good health and CMV-seronegative.

The CDR3 DNA reads TGTGCCAGTAGTCCGGTGGGACAGGGTCACGACGAGCAGTACTTC. It yields the protein CASSPVGQGHDEQYF. The chain uses TRBV19 and TRBJ2-7; 9 nucleotides align to TRBD1. This CDR3 is built from 15 residues. The V and J ends lost 5 bases and 5 bases, in that order; junction bases with no gene match: 10. Looked up from germline, CDR1 is LNHDA and CDR2 is SQIVND (reference sequence). The variable domain in full, completed from reference TRBV19 and TRBJ2-7, reads DGGITQSPKYLFRKEGQNVTLSCEQNLNHDAMYWYRQDPGQGLRLIYYSQIVNDFQKGDIAEGYSVSREKKESFPLTVTSAQKNPTAFYLCASSPVGQGHDEQYFGPGTRLTVT.

The chain is built from TRBV2 and TRBJ1-5, with 7 bases fitting TRBD1. The CDR3 spans 15 residues. Trimming at V came to 2 bases and at J to 6 bases, leaving 7 bases not matched to a gene. The germline gives CDR1 SNHLY, CDR2 FYNNEI. The CDR3, as DNA: TGTGCCAGCAGTGAACTGAAAGGGGGCAGTCAGCCCCAGCATTTT. Translation: CASSELKGGSQPQHF.

The rearrangement links TRBV27 to TRBJ1-1; no clear D. Per the germline V gene, CDR1 is MNHEY and CDR2 is SMNVEV (reference sequence). V lost 0 bases and J 4 bases, leaving 6 bases between the germline ends. This CDR3 has 13 amino acids. CDR3 protein: CASSLSWATEAFF. The CDR3, as DNA: TGTGCCAGCAGTTTATCGTGGGCCACTGAAGCTTTCTTT.